This TCR beta chain was sequenced during a study of cytomegalovirus exposure and HLA in healthy donors. In the PCR, 60 Vbeta and 13 Jbeta primers were used. Profiling relied on immunoSEQ multiplex PCR, and the TCRdb table lists in-frame clones only, not all of them. Here the sample spans 75,000 to 90,000 clones, around three fifths being singletons. For this clone: The antigen remains undetermined.

Healthy individuals who donated bone marrow served as the donors. The study's findings and limits: Later on, an analysis showed TCR association rates differing by HLA locus, with DRB1 the most and HLA-C the fewest. The study carried out a later analysis of TCR beta sequences. It associated 15,000 to 20,000 of them with specific HLA alleles at a false discovery rate of 0.05.

The receptor was isolated from a woman aged 35 to 49 in good health and CMV-seropositive. The sample taken for sequencing was PBMCs.

CDR3 nucleotide sequence: TGTGCCAGCAGCTTGGCGGGAGGGCTGGAGACCCAGTACTTC. Amino acid sequence: CASSLAGGLETQYF. The chain links TRBV5-4 to TRBJ2-5; TRBD2 aligns across 8 bases. This CDR3 region has 14 residues. V lost 0 bases to trimming and J lost 5 bases; unmatched junction nucleotides: 3. CDR1 is SGHNT and CDR2 is YYREEE in the germline V gene (reference sequence).